This entry lists 18 T cell receptor beta chains sequenced from one sample in a study of tissue T cells after allogeneic stem cell transplantation. The protocol was immunoSEQ multiplex PCR, while the TCRdb copy is restricted to in-frame clones and leaves out a portion. The data show about 20,000 clones, with about two thirds seen just once and 0.6% to 0.85% held by the top ten. The material sequenced was spleen. The origin of the receptors is a female BALB/c mouse in good health. Mice of this strain are of MHC haplotype H2-d.

Note on this clone: All gene names here are mouse names. From the germline J gene comes the end of the CDR3, since the read stops 1 residue before it. The chain has TRBV19 and TRBJ1-2; no reliable D call. V dropped 0 bases and J dropped 0 bases, with 6 bases sitting between them. CDR1 FNHDT and CDR2 SITEND come from the germline V gene (reference sequence). This CDR3 region has 14 residues. The covered CDR3 bases are TGTGCCAGCAGTATAGGGAATGCAAACTCCGACTACACC. It specifies CASSIGNANSDYT. In full, the CDR3 reads CASSIGNANSDYTF.

As regards this clone: Mouse gene names and germline throughout. The CDR3 goes on 1 residue after the read ends, and that part is filled in from the germline J gene. The chain couples TRBV5 to TRBJ1-3, with unresolved D. Trimming stripped 1 base from V and 3 bases from J, with 7 bases between. The CDR3 length is 14 residues. The germline V gene encodes CDR1 LGHNA and CDR2 YNLKQL (reference sequence). This CDR3 is CASSQGGGGNTLYF. The CDR3 DNA, read in part, is TGTGCCAGCAGCCAAGGGGGAGGTGGAAATACGCTCTAT.

As concerns this clone: Mouse germline and gene names are used. The read falls 1 residue short of the CDR3 end, and the missing part is taken from the germline J gene. The same CDR3 is also encoded by other DNA sequences in this sample. The rearrangement joins TRBV14 to TRBJ2-2, with D possibly being TRBD1 (6 bases). V dropped 0 bases and J dropped 1 base, with 7 bases sitting between them. Germline CDR1 reads SGHDT; CDR2 reads FRDEAV. The CDR3 has 15 residues. The covered CDR3 bases are TGTGCCAGCAGTTTCTGGGGACAAAACACCGGGCAGCTCTAC. Amino acid sequence: CASSFWGQNTGQLY. The complete CDR3 sequence is CASSFWGQNTGQLYF.

Remarks on this clone: Germline and genes here are mouse. The read comes to an end 1 residue before the CDR3 does, leaving the germline J gene to fill in the end. The chain is built from TRBV5 and TRBJ2-7; TRBD2 matches at 8 bases. Germline CDR1 reads LGHNA; CDR2 reads YNLKQL (reference sequence). Trimming at V came to 0 bases and at J to 0 bases, leaving 7 bases not matched to a gene. The CDR3 is made up of 17 amino acids. This chain's CDR3 is CASSQEEWGGSSYEQYF. The covered CDR3 bases are TGTGCCAGCAGCCAAGAAGAGTGGGGGGGGAGCTCCTATGAACAGTAC.

For this clone: Genes here carry mouse names. The missing CDR3 end, 1 residue past where the read stops, is filled in from the germline J gene. The genes are TRBV13-3 and TRBJ2-4, with D possibly being TRBD1 or TRBD2 (5 bases each). Germline V CDR1 and CDR2: NNHDY, SYVADS. The CDR3 runs to 12 residues. The V end lost 4 bases, the J end lost 5 bases, and 8 bases lay between the germline ends. CDR3 DNA, as far as it was read: TGTGCCAGCAGTCGGGGGAGAAACACCTTGTAC. Encoded protein: CASSRGRNTLY. The full CDR3 sequence reads CASSRGRNTLYF.

With regard to this clone: Gene names and germline refer to mouse. Partial CDR3 DNA: TGTGGTGCCGGGGGCAGTAATTCTGGAAATACGCTCTAT. Amino acids: CGAGGSNSGNTLY. The whole CDR3 reads CGAGGSNSGNTLYF. The chain employs TRBV20 and TRBJ1-3; D might be TRBD1 (6 bases). The DNA ends 1 residue before the CDR3 does, and the rest of the CDR3 is filled in from the germline J gene. V was clipped by 6 bases and J by 0 bases, with 12 bases between them. In germline, CDR1 is GFQATS, CDR2 STVNSAI. There are 14 residues in the CDR3.

With regard to this clone: Any gene name here is a mouse gene name. The missing CDR3 end, 1 residue past where the read stops, is filled in from the germline J gene. V gene TRBV24 combines with J gene TRBJ2-7; D gene ambiguous. V was clipped by 3 bases and J by 6 bases, with 9 bases between them. CDR1 and CDR2 from the germline V gene are KGHTA and FRNEEI. There are 12 residues in the CDR3. The CDR3 sequence: CASSLRGCEQYF. The CDR3 DNA, read in part, is TGTGCCAGCAGTCTACGGGGTTGTGAACAGTAC.

In regard to this clone: Genes here carry mouse names. The read is 1 residue too short to cover the CDR3 end, so that end is filled in from the germline J gene. The V gene is TRBV22, the J gene TRBJ1-2; TRBD1 was called by the table and not checked on the DNA. TRBV22 is reported as a pseudogene. The CDR3 extends over 15 amino acids. CDR3 region: CASSCGDRGNSDYTF. The covered CDR3 bases are TGTGCCAGCAGTTGTGGGGACAGGGGCAACTCCGACTACACC.

This clone was found once. Mouse germline and gene names are used. From the germline J gene comes the end of the CDR3, since the read stops 1 residue before it. The chain couples TRBV19 to TRBJ1-3; maybe TRBD1 (6 bases). The V end was cut by 6 bases, the J end by 0 bases, with 10 bases between. This CDR3 contains 14 residues. CDR1 and CDR2 from the germline V gene are FNHDT and SITEND (reference sequence). The CDR3 bases that were read are TGTGCCAGCACCGGGACAAATTCTGGAAATACGCTCTAT. The encoded protein is CASTGTNSGNTLY. The whole CDR3 sequence reads CASTGTNSGNTLYF.

On this clone: Gene names follow the mouse nomenclature. The read is 1 residue too short to cover the CDR3 end, so that end is filled in from the germline J gene. The rearrangement links TRBV19 to TRBJ1-6, with 10 positions matching TRBD1. TRBJ1-6 is reported as an ORF; its role is uncertain. The CDR3 loop spans 15 amino acids. Trimming took 4 bases from V and 7 from J; bases not matched to a gene: 5. Germline CDR1 FNHDT, CDR2 SITEND (reference sequence). The chain's CDR3 is CASSRQGARNSPLYF. The sequenced part of the CDR3 DNA is TGTGCCAGCAGTCGACAGGGGGCAAGGAATTCGCCCCTCTAC.

Details on this clone: Gene names and germline refer to mouse. Read coverage stops 1 residue before the CDR3 terminus; the germline J gene supplies the remainder. J is TRBJ2-7 and V is TRBV30, with a tentative D call TRBD2 (5 bases). Germline V gives CDR1 SQVVS, CDR2 ANEGSEA. This CDR3 is built from 12 residues. V lost 0 bases and J lost 2, with 5 bases in between. This CDR3 reads CSSRDGAYEQYF. CDR3 DNA (partial): TGTAGTTCTAGAGATGGGGCCTATGAACAGTAC.

A word on this clone: Mouse gene names and germline throughout. The CDR3 end lies 1 residue beyond the end of the read and is filled in from the germline J gene. The V gene is TRBV14, the J gene TRBJ2-5, with 10 positions matching TRBD2. Germline CDR1 reads SGHDT; CDR2 reads FRDEAV. The V and J ends lost 0 bases and 3 bases, in that order; junction bases with no gene match: 7. The CDR3 runs 17 residues. The part of the CDR3 DNA that was read is TGTGCCAGCAGTTTCTCCCCCGCGGACTGGGGGCAAGACACCCAGTAC. Its translation: CASSFSPADWGQDTQY. The whole CDR3 protein reads CASSFSPADWGQDTQYF.

This clone was observed a handful of times. Gene and germline names: mouse. The read ends 1 residue early relative to the CDR3; the germline J gene fills the gap. The V and J genes are TRBV2 and TRBJ2-3; no clear D gene. V lost 0 bases to trimming and J lost 3 bases, with 4 bases between them. The CDR3 totals 13 residues. The germline CDR1 and CDR2 sequences are LGHNA and YSYQKL. CDR3 in amino acids: CASSQDEAETLYF. Partial CDR3 DNA: TGTGCCAGCAGCCAAGATGAAGCAGAAACGCTGTAT.

With regard to this clone: Gene names are mouse gene names. The read ends 1 residue shy of where the CDR3 ends; the end is completed using the germline J gene. The chain is built from TRBV1 and TRBJ2-4; no clear D. Trimming shortened V by 4 bases and J by 0 bases, and 5 bases separated the two germline ends. From germline, CDR1 is NSQYPW and CDR2 LRSPGD (reference sequence). This CDR3 is built from 13 residues. The CDR3 bases that were read are TGCACCTGCAGTGAGACTAGTCAAAACACCTTGTAC. This sequence encodes CTCSETSQNTLY. The whole CDR3 protein reads CTCSETSQNTLYF.

This clone was picked up a small number of times. Genes here carry mouse names. The DNA ends 1 residue before the CDR3 does, and the rest of the CDR3 is filled in from the germline J gene. This rearrangement joins TRBV2 to TRBJ1-3; 7 bases agree with TRBD1. The CDR3 contains 15 residues. The V segment lost 2 bases and the J segment 2 bases; nucleotides outside the gene matches: 3. Per the germline V gene, CDR1 is LGHNA and CDR2 is YSYQKL. The covered CDR3 bases are TGTGCCAGCAGCCAACTTACAGGGGCTGGAAATACGCTCTAT. Translated, it gives CASSQLTGAGNTLY. The entire CDR3 protein reads CASSQLTGAGNTLYF.

To note about this clone: Gene names are the mouse ones. The missing CDR3 end, 1 residue past where the read stops, is filled in from the germline J gene. This chain uses TRBV19 with TRBJ2-7, with D perhaps matching TRBD1 (7 bases). The germline V gene encodes CDR1 FNHDT and CDR2 SITEND (reference sequence). CDR3 length: 12 amino acids. V dropped 2 bases and J dropped 7 bases, with 10 bases sitting between them. The sequenced CDR3 bases are TGTGCCAGCAGTATTGAGGGGGCGGAACAGTAC. It encodes CASSIEGAEQY. The whole CDR3 is CASSIEGAEQYF.

With regard to this clone: Gene and germline names: mouse. The CDR3 end is not reached by the read, which stops 1 residue before it; the germline J gene fills it in. This chain connects TRBV4 to TRBJ1-6; D not certain. TRBJ1-6 is flagged as an ORF with uncertain function. This CDR3 is 16 amino acids long. Germline CDR1 and CDR2: LGHDT and YNNKQL (reference sequence). V was trimmed by 6 bases and J by 0 bases, leaving 12 bases between them. CDR3 loop: CASRKSGNSYNSPLYF. CDR3 DNA, as far as it was read: TGTGCCAGCAGGAAGTCCGGGAATTCCTATAATTCGCCCCTCTAC.

With regard to this clone: An end of the junction differs from the germline gene, which may be a read error. The genes are named according to mouse. The CDR3 end falls 1 residue outside the read, so it is completed with the germline J gene. The rearrangement joins TRBV14 to TRBJ2-5, with a possible D match to TRBD2 (5 bases). Per the germline V gene, CDR1 is SGHDT and CDR2 is FRDEAV. The CDR3 runs 14 residues. CDR3 DNA, as far as it was read: TGTGCCACCAGTTTCAGACTGCTCCAAGACACCCAGTAC. Encoded protein: CATSFRLLQDTQY. The CDR3 as a whole reads CATSFRLLQDTQYF.